This T cell receptor (beta chain) was retrieved from a study of siplizumab effects on memory and regulatory T cells. Study results and caveats: Siplizumab significantly brought down the alloreactive sequences that trace back to unstimulated CD4+ memory cells. For siplizumab cultures, the suppressive function of their proliferating Tregs was not confirmed. Naive-or-memory phenotypes were unassignable for roughly 75-95% of proliferating CD4+ or CD8+ clones.

On this clone itself: No antigen is known for it.

The length of the CDR3 is 14 residues. Germline V gives CDR1 MNHNS, CDR2 SASEGT. After removal of 6 bases from V and 4 bases from J, the junction contained 9 bases not matched to a gene. The protocol was immunoSEQ multiplex PCR, while the TCRdb copy is restricted to in-frame clones and leaves out a portion. The sample has about 100,000 clones, about 91% seen once; the top ten hold more than 2.5%. This TCR derives from a human donor in good health. Some clones in this sample may be carry-over from other donors' samples. What was sequenced was CD4+ T cells sorted from blood. V and J are TRBV6-1 and TRBJ2-7, with TRBD1 matching 7 bases. CDR3 sequence (DNA): TGTGCCAGCAGCAAGGACAGGCGAGCTTACGAGCAGTACTTC. Translating it yields CASSKDRRAYEQYF.